These 2 T cell receptor beta chains were sequenced from one sample in a study of T-cell reconstitution after alpha-beta-depleted transplantation in children. As it was prepared, the TCRbeta library received unique molecular identifiers. TCRdb processed the PCR reads anew with MiXCR; each CDR3 protein has one entry. The table has 83,000 or so distinct CDR3 sequences, roughly 8.4% seen once. Here the sequenced sample was PBMCs from the stem cell graft donor, taken from the stem cell graft. The source of these receptors is a human donor who donated a stem cell graft to a child with congenital amegakaryocytic thrombocytopenia.

The V call is TRBV12-3 or TRBV12-4, the J call TRBJ2-1; D perhaps matches TRBD1 (6 bases). Trimming pared 11 bases from V and 4 bases from J, leaving 30 bases between. The CDR3 sequence is 18 residues long. The CDR3 reads CAFCSKNTKRGGYNEQFF. Written as DNA, the CDR3 is TGTGCCTTCTGTTCCAAAAATACGAAACGAGGGGGATACAATGAGCAGTTCTTC.

Many counts were recorded for this clonotype. The CDR3 protein is CSARDEGRAASYEQYF. CDR3 in DNA: TGCAGTGCTAGAGATGAGGGGAGGGCCGCCTCCTACGAGCAGTACTTC. The chain has TRBV20-1 and TRBJ2-7; 7 bases align to TRBD2. The V and J ends lost 0 bases and 0 bases, in that order; junction bases with no gene match: 8. CDR3 length: 16 amino acids. Per germline, CDR1 DFQATT and CDR2 SNEGSKA (reference sequence).